A single sample gave rise to the 19 T cell receptor beta chains below, sequenced in a study of cytomegalovirus exposure and HLA in healthy donors. The PCR ran on 60 Vbeta and 13 Jbeta primers. The method was immunoSEQ multiplex PCR; TCRdb's version includes in-frame clones alone and lacks a portion of them. Its listing shows some 41,000 clones. Sequencing was performed on PBMCs. Every receptor here comes from a man aged 25 to 40 in good health and CMV-seronegative.

The chain joins TRBV10-3 to TRBJ2-3; D is perhaps TRBD2 (6 bases). There are 15 residues in the CDR3. Germline CDR1 is ENHRY and CDR2 is SYGVKD. Between the trimmed V and J ends, which lost 4 bases and 2 bases, there was a span of 13 bases. CDR3 coding DNA: TGTGCCATCAGTGGAGGAGGGGCCCACACAGATACGCAGTATTTT. This encodes CAISGGGAHTDTQYF.

In nucleotides, the CDR3 is TGTGCCAGCAGAACAGGACCGAGCTCTGGAAACACCATATATTTT. It encodes CASRTGPSSGNTIYF. The chain recombines TRBV2 with TRBJ1-3; D possibly corresponds to TRBD1 (5 bases). CDR1 and CDR2 (germline): SNHLY, FYNNEI. CDR3 size: 15 residues. Trimming cost V 6 bases and J 0 bases, with 12 bases left between them.

V is TRBV4-2 and J is TRBJ2-3; the match to TRBD2 covers 13 bases. Germline-derived CDR1 and CDR2 are LGHNA and YNFKEQ. CDR3 length equals 17 residues. V shed 3 bases and J 5 bases; nucleotides not matched to a gene: 8. For the CDR3, the DNA is TGTGCCAGCAGCCACCCGACTAGCGGGGGGTTGATAGATACGCAGTATTTT. This translates into CASSHPTSGGLIDTQYF.

V usage is TRBV15 and J usage is TRBJ1-2; D may be TRBD1 (6 bases). Looked up from germline, CDR1 is LNHNV and CDR2 is YYDKDF (reference sequence). With 4 bases removed from V and 3 bases from J, the gap between germline ends came to 15 bases. CDR3 size: 15 residues. The CDR3 is CATSKDSLPHYGYTF. In nucleotides, the CDR3 is TGTGCCACCAGCAAGGACAGTCTACCTCACTATGGCTACACCTTC.

The chain employs TRBV11-3 and TRBJ2-7; the match to TRBD2 covers 13 bases. CDR1 SGHNT and CDR2 YENEEA come from the germline V gene. The CDR3 has 15 residues. The junction had 1 base not matched to a gene; V was cut back by 3 bases and J by 2 bases. CDR3 protein: CASSFGTSGAYEQYF. CDR3 DNA: TGTGCCAGCAGCTTCGGGACTAGCGGGGCCTACGAGCAGTACTTC.

The rearrangement joins TRBV19 to TRBJ2-7; possible D gene TRBD2, 6 bases. The CDR3 totals 14 residues. Trimming pared 8 bases from V and 5 bases from J, leaving 19 bases between. Per germline, CDR1 LNHDA and CDR2 SQIVND (reference sequence). Here the CDR3 DNA reads TGTGCCAGTTCCAGGACCCGGAGGGTTGACGAGCAGTACTTC. Residues: CASSRTRRVDEQYF. The variable domain in full, with the rest retrieved from reference TRBV19 and TRBJ2-7, is DGGITQSPKYLFRKEGQNVTLSCEQNLNHDAMYWYRQDPGQGLRLIYYSQIVNDFQKGDIAEGYSVSREKKESFPLTVTSAQKNPTAFYLCASSRTRRVDEQYFGPGTRLTVT.

This sequence joins TRBV5-1 and TRBJ2-5; tentative D call: TRBD2 (6 bases). Germline V gene data show CDR1 as SGHRS and CDR2 as YFSETQ. V gave up 4 bases and J gave up 2 bases, with 18 bases separating them. The CDR3 contains 16 residues. The CDR3, as DNA: TGCGCCAGCAGCCTGTCCGGGACTGCGACTCAAGAGACCCAGTACTTC. Protein product: CASSLSGTATQETQYF.

The J gene is TRBJ2-7, the V gene TRBV18; 8 bases match TRBD1. Unmatched junction bases numbered 12, after V lost 1 base and J lost 1 base. Germline values: CDR1 KGHSH, CDR2 LQKENI. The CDR3 is 18 residues long. In DNA form, the CDR3 reads TGTGCCAGCTCACCACTAGGTCCCGGGACAGGAACTTCCTACGAGCAGTACTTC. This encodes CASSPLGPGTGTSYEQYF. Full variable domain (outside the CDR3, taken from reference TRBV18 and TRBJ2-7): NAGVMQNPRHLVRRRGQEARLRCSPMKGHSHVYWYRQLPEEGLKFMVYLQKENIIDESGMPKERFSAEFPKEGPSILRIQQVVRGDSAAYFCASSPLGPGTGTSYEQYFGPGTRLTVT.

The chain links TRBV6-6 to TRBJ2-7, with 7 bases lining up with TRBD2. J lost 5 bases, V lost 0 bases, and 10 bases had no gene match. The germline V gene encodes CDR1 MNHNY and CDR2 SVGAGI (reference sequence). The CDR3 runs to 16 residues. The CDR3 region has the DNA TGTGCCAGCAGTTACTCGAGCCGGGAGGAACTAGACGAGCAGTACTTC. Protein: CASSYSSREELDEQYF.

V is TRBV9 and J is TRBJ1-1; TRBD1 might be the D (6 bases). This CDR3 spans 14 amino acids. The germline gives CDR1 SGDLS, CDR2 YYNGEE. With 0 bases removed from V and 2 bases from J, the gap between germline ends came to 8 bases. CDR3 in amino acids: CASSVEQGNTEAFF. CDR3 bases: TGTGCCAGCAGCGTAGAACAGGGTAACACTGAAGCTTTCTTT.

The chain joins TRBV5-1 to TRBJ2-3; TRBD1 might be the D (5 bases). The germline V gene encodes CDR1 SGHRS and CDR2 YFSETQ. The CDR3 covers 15 residues. Trimming shortened V by 2 bases and J by 0 bases, and 10 bases separated the two germline ends. The CDR3 DNA reads TGCGCCAGCAGCTTTAAGGGGTCCAGCACAGATACGCAGTATTTT. As protein: CASSFKGSSTDTQYF.

The chain uses TRBV18 and TRBJ1-2; no reliable D call. The V end was cut by 3 bases, the J end by 7 bases, with 15 bases between. Germline V CDR1 and CDR2: KGHSH, LQKENI. This CDR3 is 14 amino acids long. The CDR3 DNA reads as TGTGCCAGCTCACCGGCCCTCCTACGGGGTGGCTACACCTTC. Residues: CASSPALLRGGYTF.

CDR3 in amino acids: CASSPRTGHTEAFF. CDR3 coding DNA: TGTGCCAGCAGCCCACGGACAGGACACACTGAAGCTTTCTTT. This sequence joins TRBV7-2 and TRBJ1-1; 7 bases line up with TRBD1. J gave up 3 bases and V 5 bases, and 6 bases lay outside the gene matches. The length of the CDR3 is 14 residues. The germline gives CDR1 SGHTA, CDR2 FQGNSA.

The chain uses TRBV27 and TRBJ2-5, with 14 bases lining up with TRBD2. CDR1 MNHEY and CDR2 SMNVEV come from the germline V gene (reference sequence). V lost 2 bases to trimming and J lost 4 bases; unmatched junction nucleotides: 6. The CDR3 loop spans 17 amino acids. CDR3 DNA: TGTGCCAGCAGTTTAGGGACTAGCGGGAGAGAGGCAGAGACCCAGTACTTC. Translation: CASSLGTSGREAETQYF.

This chain links TRBV5-1 with TRBJ1-6; tentative D call: TRBD1 (5 bases). The germline V gene encodes CDR1 SGHRS and CDR2 YFSETQ. V lost 3 bases to trimming and J lost 6 bases, with 22 bases between them. The length of the CDR3 is 18 residues. CDR3 in amino acids: CASSWTAGPKTGNSPLHF. Written as DNA, the CDR3 is TGCGCCAGCAGCTGGACGGCAGGGCCGAAAACTGGTAATTCACCCCTCCACTTT.

This chain joins TRBV4-3 and TRBJ1-2; D call uncertain. Germline CDR1 and CDR2: LGHNA and YSLEER. The V end was cut by 0 bases, the J end by 3 bases, with 11 bases between. The CDR3 runs 15 residues. The CDR3 spells CASSQDSGFDYGYTF. The CDR3 bases are TGCGCCAGCAGCCAAGATTCGGGGTTCGACTATGGCTACACCTTC.

This chain joins TRBV5-6 and TRBJ2-2; no clear D gene. The CDR3 covers 16 residues. The V gene's germline CDR1 is SGHDT and CDR2 YYEEEE. V was cut by 2 bases and J by 0 bases, with 11 bases left in between. CDR3 protein: CASSFGLGANTGELFF. The CDR3 DNA is TGTGCCAGCAGCTTCGGTTTGGGCGCGAACACCGGGGAGCTGTTTTTT.

V and J are TRBV2 and TRBJ1-3; 7 positions match TRBD1. Trimming cost V 4 bases and J 3 bases; bases outside gene matches: 6. The CDR3 runs 15 residues. Germline CDR1 reads SNHLY; CDR2 reads FYNNEI. DNA of the CDR3: TGTGCCAGCAGTGTTCAGGGGGTCGGTGGAAACACCATATATTTT. Amino acid sequence: CASSVQGVGGNTIYF.

J is TRBJ2-5 and V is TRBV9; 8 bases match TRBD2. Germline loops: CDR1 SGDLS, CDR2 YYNGEE. The junction had 11 bases not matched to a gene; V was cut back by 6 bases and J by 4 bases. This CDR3 spans 15 amino acids. The CDR3 loop is CASTEGGGTLETQYF. Here the CDR3 DNA reads TGTGCCAGCACAGAGGGCGGGGGGACTCTAGAGACCCAGTACTTC. The full variable domain, its missing parts supplied by reference TRBV9 and TRBJ2-5, is DSGVTQTPKHLITATGQRVTLRCSPRSGDLSVYWYQQSLDQGLQFLIQYYNGEERAKGNILERFSAQQFPDLHSELNLSSLELGDSALYFCASTEGGGTLETQYFGPGTRLLVL.